These T cell receptor beta chains were read from a single sample in a study of T cells in localized non-small cell lung cancer. The protocol was immunoSEQ multiplex PCR, while the TCRdb copy is restricted to in-frame clones and leaves out a portion. This sample has roughly 77,000 clones, with around 90% found just once. Here the sequenced sample was peripheral blood, taken before any cancer treatment. All receptors come from a woman aged 40-69 years with stage I squamous cell lung carcinoma. The CDR3 runs from the conserved cysteine through the conserved F or W. The D gene is left open where the match is weak. Only part of the rows carry a size: once, few, many, or a class if the clone is expanded.

-	TRBV11-2	TRBJ1-4	-	CASSSTTGSGEKLFF	TGTGCCAGCAGCTCCACCACAGGGTCTGGTGAAAAACTGTTTTTT
-	TRBV12-5	TRBJ1-4	-	CASGQGGLNEKLFF	TGTGCTAGTGGACAGGGAGGGCTTAATGAAAAACTGTTTTTT
TRBD2	TRBV5-5	TRBJ2-7	-	CASSSRVGARTSEQYF	TGTGCCAGCAGCTCTCGGGTTGGCGCTCGGACTAGCGAGCAGTACTTC
-	TRBV7-2	TRBJ1-1	-	CASSLRRNTEAFF	TGTGCCAGCAGCTTAAGGAGGAACACTGAAGCTTTCTTT
-	TRBV5-6	TRBJ2-7	-	CASSPPGGSSEQYF	TGTGCCAGCAGCCCCCCTGGGGGAAGCTCCGAGCAGTACTTC
-	TRBV6-1	TRBJ1-5	-	CASSGNREQPQHF	TGTGCCAGCAGTGGGAACAGGGAGCAGCCCCAGCATTTT
-	TRBV5-4	TRBJ2-6	-	CASSLEGMGANVLTF	TGTGCCAGCAGCTTAGAGGGGATGGGGGCCAACGTCCTGACTTTC
-	TRBV7-3	TRBJ2-7	-	CASSKDGDEQYF	TGTGCCAGCAGTAAGGATGGGGACGAGCAGTACTTC
-	TRBV4-1	TRBJ2-7	few	CASSLRRGTPYEQYF	TGCGCCAGCAGCCTAAGAAGGGGTACCCCCTACGAGCAGTACTTC
-	TRBV7-9	TRBJ2-7	-	CASSPPYVVGTSYEQYF	TGTGCCAGCAGCCCCCCATACGTAGTAGGGACAAGCTACGAGCAGTACTTC
TRBD1	TRBV6-5	TRBJ1-2	-	CAARTGPGYGYTF	TGTGCCGCCAGGACAGGGCCGGGGTATGGCTACACCTTC
TRBD1	TRBV27	TRBJ1-5	-	CASSPGQVGGNQPQHF	TGTGCCAGCAGTCCCGGACAGGTTGGGGGGAATCAGCCCCAGCATTTT
TRBD1	TRBV4-1	TRBJ2-5	once	CASRSGTGGEETQYF	TGCGCCAGCAGATCGGGGACAGGGGGAGAGGAGACCCAGTACTTC
TRBD2	TRBV4-1	TRBJ2-1	few	CASSRAGVADEQFF	TGCGCCAGCAGCCGGGCGGGGGTGGCGGATGAGCAGTTCTTC